The clone carrying this T cell receptor (beta chain) was counted only a few times. Its antigen is as yet unknown. The germline gives CDR1 KGHSH, CDR2 LQKENI. J was trimmed by 0 bases and V by 2 bases; bases with no gene match: 2. This CDR3 region has 16 residues. Produced via immunoSEQ multiplex PCR; TCRdb's table is partial and in-frame only. The data hold around 16,000 clones, with more than 70% observed a single time. This sample was included in a study of CD4+ T cells in melanoma. General observations from the study: CD8+ T cell, macrophage and B cell function reportedly correlated with neoantigen-specific CD4+ T cells. Diverse differentiation states were reported for melanoma neoantigen-specific CD4+ T cells.

Specimen: cells from a culture (not recorded whether cultured in vitro). This sequence was found in a human donor with melanoma. This sequence joins TRBV18 and TRBJ1-5; 9 positions agree with TRBD1. As DNA, the CDR3 is TGTGCCAGCTCACCAGGGACAGGGTTTAGCAATCAGCCCCAGCATTTT. This sequence encodes CASSPGTGFSNQPQHF.